This T cell receptor (beta chain) was captured in a study of multiple sclerosis patients with progressive multifocal leukoencephalopathy. Measured with immunoSEQ multiplex PCR; TCRdb has only the in-frame clones, and not every one. The sample contains 25,000 to 35,000 clones, roughly 86% of which appear only once. The CDR3 is 14 residues long. J was trimmed by 7 bases and V by 5 bases; bases with no gene match: 6. The germline V gene has CDR1 LNHDA and CDR2 SQIVND (reference sequence). As for this clone: The same CDR3 also results from other DNA sequences found in this sample.

Time point meaning: time of PML onset. PML in natalizumab-treated patients developed after between about 15 and 56 months of natalizumab therapy. The sequence came from a middle-aged woman with progressive multifocal leukoencephalopathy. The sample was PBMCs, taken from a patient treated with natalizumab. J is TRBJ2-2 and V is TRBV19; TRBD1 matches at 8 bases. The CDR3 loop is CASSAYRGDGELFF. The CDR3 DNA reads as TGTGCCAGTAGTGCCTACAGGGGGGACGGGGAGCTGTTTTTT.